What follows is one T cell receptor beta chain and its context. The sample is drawn from a study of OX40 agonist ivuxolimab in advanced cancers. The protocol was immunoSEQ multiplex PCR, while the TCRdb copy is restricted to in-frame clones and leaves out a portion. The sample records 28,000 or so clones, 85% being singletons. Sequenced here: CD4+ or CD8+ T cells sorted from blood, sampled in a trial of the OX40 agonist ivuxolimab. This TCR derives from an adult with an advanced solid tumor such as melanoma, head and neck, liver or kidney cancer.

This chain's CDR3 is CSVRTVFGYTF. CDR3 coding DNA: TGCAGCGTTAGGACAGTCTTTGGCTACACCTTC. V gene TRBV29-1 combines with J gene TRBJ1-2, with D perhaps matching TRBD1 (6 bases). This CDR3 spans 11 amino acids. Germline CDR1 reads SQVTM; CDR2 reads ANQGSEA. Trimming took 5 bases from V and 7 from J, leaving 11 bases between them.